The following is a TCR beta chain sequence with its context. Data came from immunoSEQ multiplex PCR; TCRdb stores just in-frame clones and leaves some out. The table lists more than 150,000 clones, around four fifths of them singletons, with 10% to 15% in the top ten. This sample stems from a study of blood T cell repertoires in COVID-19. Study-level information: Collection of acute and convalescent COVID-19 samples took place in the United States, Italy and Spain. Nucleic acid was either cDNA or gDNA, and it came from T cells, B-cell-depleted T cells, or PBMCs.

Trimming shortened V by 5 bases and J by 8 bases, and 13 bases separated the two germline ends. The CDR3 runs 13 residues. Germline CDR1 is SEHNR and CDR2 is FQNEAQ (reference sequence). The TCR sequence derives from a man aged 70-80 years who had recovered from COVID-19. The chain is built from TRBV7-9 and TRBJ2-1, with a weak D call TRBD1 (6 bases). Source material: peripheral blood. DNA for the CDR3: TGTGCCAGCAGCAAACCAGGGGTCGATGAGCAGTTCTTC. Translating gives CASSKPGVDEQFF.